These 16 T cell receptor beta chains were all obtained from the same sample, sequenced in a study of Graves' ophthalmopathy and Graves' hyperthyroidism. Amplification of the TCR beta CDR3 regions used RNA transcripts (as template). RT-PCR with HTBI primers came first, then second-round multiplex PCR. TCRdb analysed the multiplex PCR reads with MiXCR anew, one entry per CDR3 protein. The data contain 450,000 to 600,000 distinct CDR3 sequences, under 45% of them seen just once; the ten biggest clones take up about 4.6%. The sequenced material came from peripheral blood or thyroid tissue (not recorded which). The receptors come from an adult man with Graves' hyperthyroidism.

The chain employs TRBV7-8 and TRBJ2-7, with D possibly being TRBD1 or TRBD2 (5 bases each). The germline V and J ends were trimmed by 7 bases and 3 bases, with 16 bases remaining between them. The CDR3 runs 14 residues. In germline, CDR1 is SGHVS, CDR2 FQNEAQ. The CDR3 nucleotides read TGTGCCAGCATCCGGGGCAGACGTGACTACGAGCAGTACTTC. This codes for CASIRGRRDYEQYF.

Details on this clonotype: A much larger clone lies one base from this, so it may be a read error. The chain links TRBV24-1 to TRBJ1-2, with D uncertain. CDR1 and CDR2 from the germline V gene are KGHDR and SFDVKD. The CDR3 sequence is 12 residues long. CDR3 DNA sequence: TGTGCCACCAGTGATTCCGGGTCCGACTACATCTTC. Protein sequence: CATSDSGSDYIF.

This clonotype was counted many times. This chain connects TRBV5-8 to TRBJ1-5; the D gene is possibly TRBD1 (6 bases). Trimming shortened V by 3 bases and J by 4 bases, and 8 bases separated the two germline ends. CDR3 length: 13 amino acids. Germline V gene data show CDR1 as SGHTS and CDR2 as YDEGEE. The CDR3 region is CASSYGQNQPQHF. In nucleotides, the CDR3 is TGTGCCAGCAGCTATGGACAGAATCAGCCCCAGCATTTT.

The chain recombines TRBV24-1 with TRBJ1-5, with D possibly TRBD1 on 5 matching bases. Trimming took 7 bases from V and 3 from J, leaving 12 bases between them. This CDR3 contains 14 residues. Germline V lookup: CDR1 KGHDR, CDR2 SFDVKD. CDR3 DNA: TGTGCCACCAGGGAGGAGGACACCAATCAGCCCCAGCATTTT. Its translation is CATREEDTNQPQHF.

This clonotype has at least ten counts. The chain recombines TRBV6-1 with TRBJ1-2, with D maybe TRBD1 (6 bases). Per the germline V gene, CDR1 is MNHNS and CDR2 is SASEGT. Trimming removed 6 bases from V and 8 bases from J, with 19 bases in between. The CDR3 loop spans 14 amino acids. CDR3 region: CASRPMWDIRGYTF. In nucleotides, the CDR3 is TGTGCCAGCAGGCCCATGTGGGACATCAGAGGCTACACCTTC.

The chain is built from TRBV7-8 and TRBJ1-5, with D perhaps TRBD1 (5 bases). The CDR3 runs 15 residues. V was shortened by 5 bases and J by 2 bases, with 13 bases between the two germline ends. Germline V lookup: CDR1 SGHVS, CDR2 FQNEAQ. CDR3 coding DNA: TGTGCCAGCAGCCCGTGGGGGGGGGGCAATCAGCCCCAGCATTTT. As protein: CASSPWGGGNQPQHF.

This clonotype has ten or more counts. This chain joins TRBV14 and TRBJ2-2; D is ambiguous. The CDR3 is 15 amino acids. With 1 base removed from V and 3 bases from J, the gap between germline ends came to 9 bases. Germline V gene data show CDR1 as SGHDN and CDR2 as FVKESK. CDR3 protein: CASSQAQGYTGELFF. CDR3 DNA: TGTGCCAGCAGCCAAGCTCAAGGATACACCGGGGAGCTGTTTTTT. Full variable domain (rest looked up from reference TRBV14 and TRBJ2-2): EAGVTQFPSHSVIEKGQTVTLRCDPISGHDNLYWYRRVMGKEIKFLLHFVKESKQDESGMPNNRFLAERTGGTYSTLKVQPAELEDSGVYFCASSQAQGYTGELFFGEGSRLTVL.

This clonotype was observed a few times. The chain couples TRBV4-2 to TRBJ1-3; D is perhaps TRBD1 (5 bases). The CDR3 is 15 amino acids. The V gene lost 0 bases and the J gene lost 1 base, with 7 bases spanning the gap. Germline values: CDR1 LGHNA, CDR2 YNFKEQ. Here the CDR3 reads CASSQETVSGNTIYF. CDR3 bases: TGTGCCAGCAGCCAAGAGACAGTATCTGGAAACACCATATATTTT.

This clonotype has just a few counts. V gene TRBV7-9 combines with J gene TRBJ2-3; D might be TRBD2 (6 bases). V was pared by 7 bases and J by 2 bases, with 13 bases between. Germline loops: CDR1 SEHNR, CDR2 FQNEAQ (reference sequence). The CDR3 is made up of 14 amino acids. This CDR3 reads CASTLSGFTDTQYF. The CDR3 DNA reads as TGTGCCAGCACCCTTAGCGGATTCACAGATACGCAGTATTTT.

This clonotype was counted at least ten times. Here the CDR3 reads CASKSSGSRKTQYF. CDR3 sequence (DNA): TGTGCCAGTAAGTCGAGCGGGAGTCGGAAGACCCAGTACTTC. V usage is TRBV19 and J usage is TRBJ2-5; 8 nucleotides line up with TRBD2. This CDR3 spans 14 amino acids. Germline V CDR1 and CDR2: LNHDA, SQIVND (reference sequence). The ends lost 7 bases at V and 6 bases at J; junction bases unmatched: 10.

Turning to this clonotype: A much larger clone differs from this one at a single base, so this may be a read error. This chain's CDR3 is CASSPVLGSPVEYGYTF. CDR3 nucleotides: TGTGCCAGCAGCCCAGTGCTCGGCAGTCCCGTGGAGTATGGCTACACCTTC. The chain links TRBV4-2 to TRBJ1-2; no firm D call. Germline CDR1 reads LGHNA; CDR2 reads YNFKEQ. Trimming took off 4 bases at V and 5 bases at J, with 23 bases between the two ends. The CDR3 totals 17 residues.

At least ten counts were recorded for this clonotype. The chain joins TRBV12-5 to TRBJ2-5; 9 nucleotides align to TRBD2. Germline-derived CDR1 and CDR2 are LGHNT and FRNRAP. The junction had 11 bases not matched to a gene; V was cut back by 4 bases and J by 5 bases. The CDR3 length is 16 residues. The CDR3 protein is CASGSEGGLATETQYF. Here the CDR3 DNA reads TGTGCTAGTGGTTCCGAAGGGGGACTAGCTACCGAGACCCAGTACTTC.

Ten or more counts support this clonotype. This chain connects TRBV20-1 to TRBJ1-5; D ambiguous. Trimming shortened V by 3 bases and J by 0 bases, and 12 bases separated the two germline ends. This CDR3 has 15 residues. Per germline, CDR1 DFQATT and CDR2 SNEGSKA (reference sequence). This chain's CDR3 is CSAREPGVSNQPQHF. The DNA of the CDR3 is TGCAGTGCTAGGGAACCGGGTGTTAGCAATCAGCCCCAGCATTTT.

In this sample, this clonotype turned up a few times. The chain is built from TRBV19 and TRBJ1-1; perhaps TRBD1 as D (5 bases). Germline assignment: CDR1 LNHDA and CDR2 SQIVND (reference sequence). V was clipped by 6 bases and J by 6 bases, with 20 bases between them. This CDR3 comprises 15 residues. The DNA for the CDR3 is TGTGCCAGTAGCGACCGTGGGGCAGTCTCCCCTGAAGCTTTCTTT. Encoded protein: CASSDRGAVSPEAFF.

This clonotype was seen only once. The V call is TRBV7-8, the J call TRBJ1-4; 9 bases are a match to TRBD1. CDR1 and CDR2 (germline): SGHVS, FQNEAQ. Unmatched junction bases numbered 10, after V lost 1 base and J lost 7 bases. CDR3 length: 17 amino acids. The CDR3 DNA is TGTGCCAGCAGCTTAGGAACCGGGACAGGGTTGGGTGAAAAACTGTTTTTT. Its translation is CASSLGTGTGLGEKLFF. The full variable domain, its missing parts supplied by reference TRBV7-8 and TRBJ1-4, is GAGVSQSPRYKVAKRGQDVALRCDPISGHVSLFWYQQALGQGPEFLTYFQNEAQLDKSGLPSDRFFAERPEGSVSTLKIQRTQQEDSAVYLCASSLGTGTGLGEKLFFGSGTQLSVL.

This chain uses TRBV4-1 with TRBJ1-2, with a possible D match to TRBD1 (6 bases). V shed 3 bases and J shed 3 bases, with 11 bases lying between them. From germline, CDR1 is MGHRA and CDR2 YSYEKL. This CDR3 comprises 14 residues. In DNA, the CDR3 is TGCGCCAGCAGCCAGGACAGTATCGACTATGGCTACACCTTC. The encoded protein is CASSQDSIDYGYTF.